Here is one T cell receptor (beta chain) with its context. The entry originates in a study of T cell changes during pregnancy in multiple sclerosis. The CDR3 sequence is 14 residues long. V lost 5 bases and J lost 3; bases outside the gene matches: 3. From germline, CDR1 is LNHDA and CDR2 SQIVND (reference sequence). Only in-frame clones appear in the TCRdb table, and some are missing; sequencing was by immunoSEQ multiplex PCR. The sample includes roughly 40,000 clones, around 90% of them seen just once. This clonotype originated in a female donor with multiple sclerosis, enrolled in a pregnancy study. V is TRBV19 and J is TRBJ2-1, with TRBD2 identical over 8 bases. The sequenced sample was CD4+ T cells from peripheral blood mononuclear cells, obtained before pregnancy. CDR3 amino acids: CASSALADYNEQFF. For the CDR3, the DNA is TGTGCCAGTAGTGCACTAGCGGACTACAATGAGCAGTTCTTC.